This TCR beta chain was identified in a study of T cells after yellow fever vaccination. The CDR3 has 14 amino acids. V trimming: 10 bases; J trimming: 1 base; junction bases outside the gene matches: 9. TCRdb passed the 5' RACE reads through MiXCR, listing each CDR3 protein once. The sample includes some 300,000 distinct CDR3 sequences, roughly 10% of them seen just once. This TCR derives from a man between 18 and 29 years old who received the YFV17D yellow fever vaccine. This sequence joins TRBV12-3 or TRBV12-4 and TRBJ1-1; 7 positions match TRBD1. The sequencing here drew on CD4+ T cells sorted from PBMCs, taken 45 days after the yellow fever booster vaccination. CDR3: CATGRDSWNTEAFF. For the CDR3, the DNA is TGTGCCACCGGAAGGGACAGCTGGAACACTGAAGCTTTCTTT.